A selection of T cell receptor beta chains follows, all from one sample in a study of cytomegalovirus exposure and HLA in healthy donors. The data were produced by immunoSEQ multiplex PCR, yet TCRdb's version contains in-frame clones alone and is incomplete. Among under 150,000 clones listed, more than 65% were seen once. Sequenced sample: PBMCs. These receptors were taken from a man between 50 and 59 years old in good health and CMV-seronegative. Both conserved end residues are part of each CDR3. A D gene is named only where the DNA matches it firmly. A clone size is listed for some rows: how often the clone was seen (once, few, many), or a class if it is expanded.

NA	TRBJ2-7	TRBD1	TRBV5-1	CASSLGGGQGLSYEQYF
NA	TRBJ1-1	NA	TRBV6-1	CASSGDSVTEAFF
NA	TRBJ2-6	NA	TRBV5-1	CASRVPFRSGANVLTF
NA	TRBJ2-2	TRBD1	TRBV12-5	CASGLRTGWTGELFF
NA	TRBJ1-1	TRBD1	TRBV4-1	CASSHPYGPRTGRNTEAFF
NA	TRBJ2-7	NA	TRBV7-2	CASSPSVVHEQYF
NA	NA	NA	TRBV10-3	CAISESGASSYEQYF
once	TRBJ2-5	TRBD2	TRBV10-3	CAISEPRGGQETQYF
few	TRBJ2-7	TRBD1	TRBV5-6	CASSFGTVPYEQYF
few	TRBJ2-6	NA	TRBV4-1	CASSQESVSGANVLTF
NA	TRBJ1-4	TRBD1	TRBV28	CASSLGPTGGGEKLFF
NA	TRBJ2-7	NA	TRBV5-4	CASSYGGWGDEQYF
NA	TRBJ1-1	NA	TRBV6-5	CASSTGSTEAFF
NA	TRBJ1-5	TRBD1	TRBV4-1	CASSQATGHQPQHF
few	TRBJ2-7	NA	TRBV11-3	CASSLLGSSYEQYF
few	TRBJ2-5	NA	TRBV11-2	CASSLFARSQNPTQETQYF
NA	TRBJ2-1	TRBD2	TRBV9	CASSSGGAAQFF
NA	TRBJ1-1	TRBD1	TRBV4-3	CASSLLTGTGGTEAFF
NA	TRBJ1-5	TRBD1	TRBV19	CASSIRSGQFNEPQHF
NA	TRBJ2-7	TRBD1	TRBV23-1	CASSPPSGTGGNEQYF
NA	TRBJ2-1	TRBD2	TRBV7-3	CASSSGVLAGADRNEQFF
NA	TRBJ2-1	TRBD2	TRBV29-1	CSGLAGSSYNEQFF
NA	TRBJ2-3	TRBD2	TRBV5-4	CASSLNGLAVSQGDTQYF
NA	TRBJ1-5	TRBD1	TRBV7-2	CASSWVAGGKEPQHF
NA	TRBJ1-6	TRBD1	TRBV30	CAWSVTGGMNSPLHF
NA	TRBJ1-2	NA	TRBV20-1	CSARRGGGYTF
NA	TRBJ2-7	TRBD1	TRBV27	CASSLSFGTGYYEQYF
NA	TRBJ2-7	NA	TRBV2	CASSGPVLDGEQYF
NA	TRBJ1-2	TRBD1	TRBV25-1	CASSVRQGEEAYYGYTF
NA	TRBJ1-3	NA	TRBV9	CASSVDGGAFSGNTIYF
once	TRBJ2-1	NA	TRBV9	CASSPQLANEQFF
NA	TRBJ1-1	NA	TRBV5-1	CASSLGAGIAEAFF
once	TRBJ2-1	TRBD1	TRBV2	CASSGGTGHYNEQFF
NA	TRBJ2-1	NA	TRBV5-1	CASSLTGPKKEDEQFF
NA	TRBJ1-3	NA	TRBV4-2	CASSQDPPGRAGNTIYF
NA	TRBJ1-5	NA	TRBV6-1	CASSGQPNQPQHF
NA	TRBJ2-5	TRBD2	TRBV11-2	CASSATSGGETQYF
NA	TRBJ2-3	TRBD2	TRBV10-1	CASSLSGESTDTQYF
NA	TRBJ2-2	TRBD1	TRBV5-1	CASSLEIWGQHLTGELFF
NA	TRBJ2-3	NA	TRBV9	CASSVRGRHADTQYF
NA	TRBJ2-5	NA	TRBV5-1	CASSLVSGLQETQYF
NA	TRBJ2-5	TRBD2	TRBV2	CASTSGSGGQETQYF
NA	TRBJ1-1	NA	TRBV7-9	CASSRPGGTEAFF
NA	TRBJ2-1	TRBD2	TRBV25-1	CASSESSGLASHNEQFF
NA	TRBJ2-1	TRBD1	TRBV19	CASSIKGTVYNEQFF
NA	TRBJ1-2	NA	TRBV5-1	CASSPGGGGYGYTF
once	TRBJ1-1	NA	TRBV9	CASTALGQVNTEAFF
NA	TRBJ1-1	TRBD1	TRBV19	CASSSGTGKTEAFF
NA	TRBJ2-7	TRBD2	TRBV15	CATSAPGGGQVHEQYF
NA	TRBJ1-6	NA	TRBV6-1	CASSELPGANSPLHF
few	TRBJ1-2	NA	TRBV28	CASSSGSLYGYTF
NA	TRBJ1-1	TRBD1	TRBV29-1	CSVNPKGADTEAFF